This record concerns one TCR beta chain sequence. The authors' processing: Using reference gene primer amplification, nucleated cell counts were estimated. Assay used: immunoSEQ multiplex PCR; TCRdb lists only in-frame clones, some missing. D and trimming come from the DNA, and the V and J calls and clone size come from that table. Of over 55,000 clones in the sample, approximately 86% were seen once. The V gene's germline CDR1 is LGHDT and CDR2 YNNKEL (reference sequence). Trimming left V 4 bases short and J 9 bases short, with 15 bases between. The CDR3 loop spans 13 amino acids. The sample comes from a study of blood T cell repertoires in COVID-19. About the research overall: COVID-19 samples collected from the United States, Italy and Spain covered acute and convalescent phases. From T cells, B-cell-depleted T cells, or PBMCs came the material, which was cDNA or gDNA.

The clonotype was recovered from a human donor with active COVID-19. The donor label of this sample is uncertain. The material sequenced was peripheral blood. The chain employs TRBV3-1 (or the pseudogene TRBV3-2) and TRBJ1-1; D might be TRBD1 (6 bases). The CDR3 protein is CASSPTGQGKAFF. CDR3 in DNA: TGTGCCAGCAGCCCGACTGGGCAGGGGAAAGCTTTCTTT.